A selection of T cell receptor beta chains follows, all from one sample in a study of T cell clones after liver transplantation. Profiling relied on immunoSEQ multiplex PCR, and the TCRdb table lists in-frame clones only, not all of them. The sample lists nearly 45,000 clones, more than 70% occurring once. The specimen comprised CD4+ T cells from blood, sampled 24 months after liver transplant. The receptors here all came from a human patient who received a liver transplant. Some T cells may trace back to the graft donor. The CDR3 runs from the conserved cysteine through the conserved F or W. D genes are given only for firm matches. Expanded clones get a size class; other rows say once, few or many, or leave the size out.

CDR3 length	D gene	V gene	J gene	clone size	CDR3 DNA	CDR3 protein
14	.	TRBV11-1	TRBJ1-1	.	TGTGCCAGCAGCCCGTGGGGGGAGACCACTGAAGCTTTCTTT	CASSPWGETTEAFF
11	.	TRBV2	TRBJ2-5	.	TGTGCCAGCAGGGGTTGGGAGACCCAGTACTTC	CASRGWETQYF
14	.	TRBV25-1	TRBJ2-1	.	TGTGCCAGCAGTGCGGCAGGGGAAAGGCATGAGCAGTTCTTC	CASSAAGERHEQFF
14	.	TRBV4-2	TRBJ2-3	.	TGTGCCAGCAGCTTGGGGCAGGACACAGATACGCAGTATTTT	CASSLGQDTDTQYF
18	.	TRBV19	TRBJ2-2	once	TGTGCCAGTATCGATCCCGGTTACGGCTGGTCAAGTACCGGGGAGCTGTTTTTT	CASIDPGYGWSSTGELFF
15	TRBD1	TRBV6-1	TRBJ1-1	.	TGTGCCAGCAGTGGACAGGGGGTTTGGAACACTGAAGCTTTCTTT	CASSGQGVWNTEAFF
17	.	TRBV5-1	TRBJ2-7	.	TGCGCCAGCAGCTTGGTCGCAGGGTGGGTCTCCTCCTACGAGCAGTACTTC	CASSLVAGWVSSYEQYF
15	.	TRBV5-1	TRBJ2-5	.	TGCGCCAGCAGCTTGGCTCCTAGCCGACAAGAGACCCAGTACTTC	CASSLAPSRQETQYF
15	TRBD1	TRBV27	TRBJ2-7	.	TGTGCCAGCAGATACCGGGACAGGGTCTCCTACGAGCAGTACTTC	CASRYRDRVSYEQYF
13	.	TRBV7-9	TRBJ1-2	.	TGTGCCAGCAGCTTAGACACGTCGTATGGCTACACCTTC	CASSLDTSYGYTF
9	.	TRBV7-9	TRBJ2-1	.	TGTGCCGGGGGGAATGAGCAGTTCTTC	CAGGNEQFF
15	TRBD2	TRBV7-2	TRBJ2-1	.	TGTGCCAGCAGTCGTGGGACTAGCGGGAGAGGCGAGCAGTTCTTC	CASSRGTSGRGEQFF
13	.	TRBV11-2	TRBJ2-2	.	TGTGCCAGCAGCTTAGAAGGAACCGGGGAGCTGTTTTTT	CASSLEGTGELFF
18	TRBD1	TRBV14	TRBJ1-2	.	TGTGCCAGCAGCCAAGTCGGAGGGACAGGGACGATCGGCTATGGCTACACCTTC	CASSQVGGTGTIGYGYTF
15	TRBD1	TRBV6-4	TRBJ2-3	.	TGTGCCAGCAGTGAGTCCGGGACAGGGACAGATACGCAGTATTTT	CASSESGTGTDTQYF
12	.	TRBV10-3	TRBJ2-1	.	TGTGCCATCAGTGAATTCAGCAATGAGCAGTTCTTC	CAISEFSNEQFF
14	.	TRBV18	TRBJ1-5	.	TGTGCCAGCTCAAAGGGGGGTACGAGACAGCCCCAGCATTTT	CASSKGGTRQPQHF
13	.	TRBV28	TRBJ1-2	.	TGTGCCAGTACCGAGAGAGGTGCCTATGGCTACACCTTC	CASTERGAYGYTF
11	.	TRBV18	TRBJ2-5	.	TGTGCCAGCTCCAAGGGCGAGACCCAGTACTTC	CASSKGETQYF
16	.	TRBV9	TRBJ2-2	.	TGTGCCAGCAGCTTGCGACCGGGTGGTTTTAACGGGGAGCTGTTTTTT	CASSLRPGGFNGELFF
14	TRBD1	TRBV7-9	TRBJ2-1	.	TGTGCCAGCAGCCGTATACAGGGGGCTAATGAGCAGTTCTTC	CASSRIQGANEQFF
16	.	TRBV18	TRBJ2-1	.	TGTGCCAGCTCCCTTGGAGGTATGAGCTCCTACAATGAGCAGTTCTTC	CASSLGGMSSYNEQFF
14	TRBD1	TRBV18	TRBJ2-4	.	TGTGCCAGCTCCCTATCAGGACAGGGTAGTATTCAGTACTTC	CASSLSGQGSIQYF
12	TRBD1	TRBV6-5	TRBJ1-2	.	TGTGCCAGCAGCAGGAACAGGGGCGGCTACACCTTC	CASSRNRGGYTF
12	.	TRBV30	TRBJ2-1	.	TGTGCCTGGAGTGTACGGGGCAATGAGCAGTTCTTC	CAWSVRGNEQFF
16	TRBD2	TRBV5-1	TRBJ2-3	.	TGCGCCAGCAGCTTGCTTAGCGGGGGGCAAACAGATACGCAGTATTTT	CASSLLSGGQTDTQYF
15	TRBD1	TRBV30	TRBJ1-5	once	TGTGCCTGGAGTGAAAAGGGACAGGTGAATCAGCCCCAGCATTTT	CAWSEKGQVNQPQHF
13	.	TRBV14	TRBJ2-7	once	TGTGCCAGCAGCGAACCTAACTCCTACGAGCAGTACTTC	CASSEPNSYEQYF
14	.	TRBV12-5	TRBJ1-2	.	TGTGCTAGTGGTTTGGTACCCAATCGCAGGGGCTACACCTTC	CASGLVPNRRGYTF
15	TRBD1	TRBV4-3	TRBJ1-4	once	TGCGCCAGCAGCTCTTCCGGGACAGGGAATGAAAAACTGTTTTTT	CASSSSGTGNEKLFF
16	TRBD1	TRBV5-8	TRBJ1-1	once	TGTGCCAGCAGCTCGCAAACAGGGGGCGCATTCACTGAAGCTTTCTTT	CASSSQTGGAFTEAFF
16	TRBD1	TRBV19	TRBJ1-5	.	TGTGCCAGTAGTATTCAGGGGGGTTCGGGCAATCAGCCCCAGCATTTT	CASSIQGGSGNQPQHF
16	.	TRBV5-8	TRBJ1-1	.	TGTGCCAGCAGCTTAGGTACTAGAATTTTAAACACTGAAGCTTTCTTT	CASSLGTRILNTEAFF
15	.	TRBV2	TRBJ1-5	few	TGTGCCAGCAGGCCCACCCCAGGGAGCAATCAGCCCCAGCATTTT	CASRPTPGSNQPQHF
15	.	TRBV5-6	TRBJ2-3	.	TGTGCCAGCAGCTTGGCAGGGGCCCCCACAGATACGCAGTATTTT	CASSLAGAPTDTQYF
16	TRBD1	TRBV7-9	TRBJ1-2	.	TGTGCCAGCAGCCTCGACAGGGGGCAGTCTAACTATGGCTACACCTTC	CASSLDRGQSNYGYTF
14	TRBD1	TRBV9	TRBJ1-1	.	TGTGCCAGCAGCGTTCAGGGGGCAGGTACTGAAGCTTTCTTT	CASSVQGAGTEAFF
13	.	TRBV5-4	TRBJ2-7	.	TGTGCCAGCAGCTTGAGAGGGCCGGGCGAGCAGTACTTC	CASSLRGPGEQYF
14	.	TRBV7-2	TRBJ2-1	.	TGTGCCAGCAGCTTCATGGGGGGCAGAAATGAGCAGTTCTTC	CASSFMGGRNEQFF
13	.	TRBV9	TRBJ1-1	few	TGTGCCAGCAGCCCGTCTGGTGCCACTGAAGCTTTCTTT	CASSPSGATEAFF